The next 29 T cell receptor beta chains were all read from a single sample in a study of T cell responses to AZD1222 COVID-19 vaccine listed by TCRdb under 2021. The sample's time point, from its label and the paper: baseline before first vaccination. Library preparation employed the immunoSEQ multiplex PCR assay. Drawn from immuneACCESS, this table holds only the in-frame rearrangements with V and J called that TCRdb kept. Clones are partly lost; checked studies trace under half to an unresolved V gene and leave the rest unexplained. Counted in this sample were some 160,000 clones; 80% to 95% of them appeared once. The ten largest clones capture 4.4% of the sample. The source material was peripheral blood, sampled on day 0 of AZD1222 vaccination. Source of these receptors: an adult in good health.

This rearrangement joins TRBV5-1 to TRBJ1-5, with D uncertain. This CDR3 is 13 amino acids long. CDR1 is SGHRS and CDR2 is YFSETQ in the germline V gene. V lost 2 bases to trimming and J lost 6 bases, with 9 bases between them. The CDR3, as DNA: TGCGCCAGCAGCTTTACGGGCGGTCAGCCCCAGCATTTT. It codes for CASSFTGGQPQHF.

The chain couples TRBV7-9 to TRBJ1-1; no firm D call. CDR3 size: 17 residues. Between the trimmed V and J ends, which lost 0 bases and 2 bases, there was a span of 16 bases. Looked up from germline, CDR1 is SEHNR and CDR2 is FQNEAQ (reference sequence). The DNA for the CDR3 is TGTGCCAGCAGCTTAGCGGTAACGTTCTCACGAAACACTGAAGCTTTCTTT. Its translation is CASSLAVTFSRNTEAFF.

The CDR3 loop is CAGSGFANTGELFF. The CDR3 nucleotides are TGTGCAGGGAGCGGGTTCGCGAACACCGGGGAGCTGTTTTTT. This chain joins TRBV7-2 and TRBJ2-2, with D perhaps TRBD2 (6 bases). This CDR3 has 14 amino acids. Germline V CDR1 and CDR2: SGHTA, FQGNSA.

This clone was seen a handful of times. The rearrangement uses TRBV21-1 and TRBJ2-7. TRBV21-1 is tagged as a pseudogene. The CDR3 extends over 18 amino acids. CDR3 sequence: CASSNFIGSGQGIYEQYF. The CDR3 DNA follows: TGTGCCAGCAGCAATTTCATTGGTTCGGGCCAAGGGATCTACGAGCAGTACTTC.

The CDR3 is CASSSSPHSGNTIYF. CDR3 bases: TGTGCCAGCAGCTCCTCTCCTCACTCTGGAAACACCATATATTTT. This chain uses TRBV5-4 with TRBJ1-3; D remains ambiguous. CDR3 size: 15 residues. From germline, CDR1 is SGHNT and CDR2 YYREEE (reference sequence). Trimming left V 3 bases short and J 0 bases short, with 10 bases between.

The chain carries TRBV19 and TRBJ1-5, with 10 bases lining up with TRBD1. CDR1 LNHDA and CDR2 SQIVND come from the germline V gene (reference sequence). The CDR3 contains 15 residues. V was clipped by 4 bases and J by 2 bases; unmatched bases: 2. The CDR3 nucleotides read TGTGCCAGTAGTACCGGGACAGGGGGCAATCAGCCCCAGCATTTT. Amino acids: CASSTGTGGNQPQHF.

V usage is TRBV4-1 and J usage is TRBJ2-2, with a weak D call TRBD2 (6 bases). Germline V CDR1 and CDR2: MGHRA, YSYEKL. Deletions cut 1 base from V and 1 base from J, with 13 bases between. The CDR3 spans 17 residues. CDR3 DNA sequence: TGCGCCAGCAGCCAAGTTCAGCGGGCTATGAACACCGGGGAGCTGTTTTTT. It codes for CASSQVQRAMNTGELFF.

The genes are TRBV28 and TRBJ1-1, with TRBD1 as a possible D gene (5 bases). Germline V lookup: CDR1 MDHEN, CDR2 SYDVKM. The germline V and J ends were trimmed by 4 bases and 0 bases, with 9 bases remaining between them. This CDR3 region has 14 residues. CDR3: CASSSGGMNTEAFF. CDR3 coding DNA: TGTGCCAGCAGTTCCGGGGGTATGAACACTGAAGCTTTCTTT.

The rearrangement joins TRBV11-3 to TRBJ1-2, with 8 bases aligning to TRBD1. Losses at the gene ends were 4 bases for V and 3 bases for J; bases not matched to a gene: 1. The CDR3 extends over 13 amino acids. Germline lookup yields CDR1 SGHNT and CDR2 YENEEA. In DNA form, the CDR3 reads TGTGCCAGCAGCTCGGGACAGGACTATGGCTACACCTTC. Protein sequence: CASSSGQDYGYTF.

This chain connects TRBV4-2 to TRBJ1-3; D not certain. The CDR3 covers 15 residues. Trimming took 0 bases from V and 4 from J, leaving 10 bases between them. Per the germline V gene, CDR1 is LGHNA and CDR2 is YNFKEQ. The CDR3 nucleotides read TGTGCCAGCAGCCAAGATGTGGGCGAGGGAAACACCATATATTTT. Amino acids: CASSQDVGEGNTIYF.

V is TRBV6-6 and J is TRBJ2-7; 9 positions agree with TRBD1. Losses at the gene ends were 2 bases for V and 3 bases for J; bases not matched to a gene: 2. Germline lookup yields CDR1 MNHNY and CDR2 SVGAGI (reference sequence). CDR3 length: 14 amino acids. Written as DNA, the CDR3 is TGTGCCAGCAGTTACCCGGGACAGGGCTACGAGCAGTACTTC. Its translation: CASSYPGQGYEQYF.

The rearrangement uses TRBV7-8 and TRBJ1-3, with a weak D call TRBD1 (5 bases). The germline V gene has CDR1 SGHVS and CDR2 FQNEAQ. The germline V and J ends were trimmed by 1 base and 2 bases, with 6 bases remaining between them. This CDR3 comprises 14 residues. The CDR3 coding sequence is TGTGCCAGCAGCTTAGGGACACCTGGAAACACCATATATTTT. It specifies CASSLGTPGNTIYF.

V gene TRBV28 combines with J gene TRBJ1-2, with 7 bases aligning to TRBD1. The germline V gene encodes CDR1 MDHEN and CDR2 SYDVKM. J gave up 4 bases and V 4 bases, and 9 bases lay outside the gene matches. The CDR3 extends over 15 amino acids. Here the CDR3 reads CASSSPGTAPYGYTF. Written as DNA, the CDR3 is TGTGCCAGCAGTTCTCCCGGGACAGCACCCTATGGCTACACCTTC.

The rearrangement links TRBV28 to TRBJ2-1; 9 nucleotides agree with TRBD2. The CDR3 has 16 residues. The V segment lost 4 bases and the J segment 3 bases; nucleotides outside the gene matches: 7. Germline values: CDR1 MDHEN, CDR2 SYDVKM. The CDR3 region is CASSSTGTSFYNEQFF. CDR3 sequence (DNA): TGTGCCAGCAGTTCTACCGGGACTAGCTTCTACAATGAGCAGTTCTTC. The complete variable domain, with remaining parts taken from reference TRBV28 and TRBJ2-1, reads DVKVTQSSRYLVKRTGEKVFLECVQDMDHENMFWYRQDPGLGLRLIYFSYDVKMKEKGDIPEGYSVSREKKERFSLILESASTNQTSMYLCASSSTGTSFYNEQFFGPGTRLTVL.

The rearrangement uses TRBV29-1 and TRBJ2-7; 12 bases align to TRBD2. Germline CDR1 is SQVTM and CDR2 is ANQGSEA. This CDR3 comprises 13 residues. V lost 6 bases, J lost 6 bases, and 6 bases stayed unmatched. The CDR3 coding sequence is TGCAGCGTCGGCGGGACTAGCGGGCGCGAGCAGTACTTC. As protein: CSVGGTSGREQYF.

The chain recombines TRBV30 with TRBJ2-7; D is ambiguous. The CDR3 loop spans 15 amino acids. Trimming removed 0 bases at V and 0 bases at J, with 12 bases between. Germline CDR1 reads GTSNPN; CDR2 reads SVGIG (reference sequence). CDR3 in DNA: TGTGCCTGGAGTGTAGTAGGGTTAGGCTCCTACGAGCAGTACTTC. Translation gives CAWSVVGLGSYEQYF.

This clone appeared a single time. The V and J genes are TRBV29-1 and TRBJ1-2; D uncertain. Germline CDR1 and CDR2: SQVTM and ANQGSEA. V was pared by 0 bases and J by 4 bases, with 6 bases between. There are 12 residues in the CDR3. Written as DNA, the CDR3 is TGCAGCGTTGAAGAGGGGTTCTATGGCTACACCTTC. Protein sequence: CSVEEGFYGYTF.

This chain joins TRBV6-6 and TRBJ2-2, with 8 bases identical to TRBD1. Looked up from germline, CDR1 is MNHNY and CDR2 is SVGAGI (reference sequence). CDR3 length equals 13 residues. Germline trimming cut 11 bases from V and 3 bases from J; bases unmatched to any gene: 5. CDR3 in amino acids: CAVDRGDTGELFF. The CDR3 DNA sequence: TGTGCCGTCGACAGGGGAGACACCGGGGAGCTGTTTTTT.

The chain is built from TRBV2 and TRBJ2-7; D ambiguous. The germline CDR1 and CDR2 sequences are SNHLY and FYNNEI. This CDR3 contains 12 residues. The germline V and J ends were trimmed by 2 bases and 3 bases, with 5 bases remaining between them. The CDR3 is CASSEQIYEQYF. CDR3 in DNA: TGTGCCAGCAGTGAACAGATCTACGAGCAGTACTTC.

The chain carries TRBV9 and TRBJ2-3, with 8 bases lining up with TRBD2. Germline CDR1 and CDR2: SGDLS and YYNGEE. The CDR3 is 15 amino acids. The V gene end was trimmed by 0 bases and the J gene end by 1 base; junction bases not matched to a gene: 1. CDR3 DNA: TGTGCCAGCAGCGTAGGTAGCGGGGGCACAGATACGCAGTATTTT. It is translated as CASSVGSGGTDTQYF. The full variable domain, in which reference TRBV9 and TRBJ2-3 provide the parts outside the CDR3, is DSGVTQTPKHLITATGQRVTLRCSPRSGDLSVYWYQQSLDQGLQFLIQYYNGEERAKGNILERFSAQQFPDLHSELNLSSLELGDSALYFCASSVGSGGTDTQYFGPGTRLTVL.

The J gene is TRBJ2-7, the V gene TRBV7-8, with D hard to call. CDR1 and CDR2 (germline): SGHVS, FQNEAQ. V gave up 4 bases and J gave up 0 bases, with 7 bases separating them. The CDR3 spans 13 residues. Here the CDR3 reads CASSSPLSYEQYF. CDR3 DNA sequence: TGTGCCAGCAGCTCCCCCCTCTCCTACGAGCAGTACTTC.

J is TRBJ2-7 and V is TRBV28; D gene unclear. Germline lookup yields CDR1 MDHEN and CDR2 SYDVKM. Trimming left V 5 bases short and J 2 bases short, with 10 bases between. The CDR3 has 13 amino acids. CDR3 DNA: TGTGCCAGCAGTATATCGGCTCCCTACGAGCAGTACTTC. Its translation: CASSISAPYEQYF.

This chain links TRBV23-1 with TRBJ1-2, with 8 bases fitting TRBD1. TRBV23-1 is an open reading frame whose function is uncertain. Germline trimming cut 4 bases from V and 7 bases from J; bases unmatched to any gene: 11. The length of the CDR3 is 15 residues. The CDR3 here is CASSLGAGGLVGYTF. Written as DNA, the CDR3 is TGCGCCAGCAGTCTGGGAGCAGGGGGCTTAGTTGGCTACACCTTC.

The gene calls are TRBV5-1 and TRBJ1-4, with a possible D match to TRBD1 (6 bases). CDR1 SGHRS and CDR2 YFSETQ come from the germline V gene. Trimming left V 4 bases short and J 3 bases short, with 10 bases between. There are 14 residues in the CDR3. This CDR3 is CASSHRAANEKLFF. The CDR3 coding sequence is TGCGCCAGCAGCCACAGGGCTGCTAATGAAAAACTGTTTTTT.

The chain combines TRBV3-1 (or the pseudogene TRBV3-2) with TRBJ2-2, with D perhaps matching TRBD1 or TRBD2 (5 bases each). The V end lost 4 bases, the J end lost 6 bases, and 18 bases lay between the germline ends. Germline-derived CDR1 and CDR2 are LGHDT and YNNKEL (reference sequence). This CDR3 spans 16 amino acids. The CDR3 DNA sequence: TGTGCCAGCAGCCCACAGTGGGACCTAGGGGCCGGGGAGCTGTTTTTT. It translates to CASSPQWDLGAGELFF.

V usage is TRBV6-5 and J usage is TRBJ2-2, with TRBD2 identical over 7 bases. This CDR3 region has 15 residues. The V gene's germline CDR1 is MNHEY and CDR2 SVGAGI. V was clipped by 6 bases and J by 6 bases; unmatched bases: 10. CDR3: CASSGGLPGAGELFF. The CDR3 DNA is TGTGCCAGCAGCGGGGGACTACCTGGGGCCGGGGAGCTGTTTTTT.

This clone was seen once. V and J are TRBV15 and TRBJ2-7; 7 nucleotides match TRBD2. Germline loops: CDR1 LNHNV, CDR2 YYDKDF (reference sequence). This CDR3 contains 15 residues. The J segment lost 6 bases and the V segment lost 5 bases, leaving 13 bases of the junction unmatched. Here the CDR3 reads CATSGGVRPGGEQYF. CDR3 DNA: TGTGCCACCAGCGGGGGGGTCCGGCCTGGAGGCGAGCAGTACTTC.

The rearrangement joins TRBV5-1 to TRBJ1-5; D unclear. Deletions cut 2 bases from V and 5 bases from J, with 11 bases between. Germline V gene lookup returns CDR1 SGHRS and CDR2 YFSETQ. The CDR3 consists of 14 residues. The CDR3 spells CASSFDPGYQPQHF. CDR3 sequence (DNA): TGCGCCAGCAGCTTTGATCCAGGTTATCAGCCCCAGCATTTT.

The V and J genes are TRBV20-1 and TRBJ2-7; maybe TRBD1 (5 bases). Germline CDR1 DFQATT, CDR2 SNEGSKA (reference sequence). V was shortened by 6 bases and J by 3 bases, with 9 bases between the two germline ends. This CDR3 is 11 amino acids long. CDR3 in amino acids: CSASRDYEQYF. In DNA form, the CDR3 reads TGCAGTGCCTCCAGGGACTACGAGCAGTACTTC.